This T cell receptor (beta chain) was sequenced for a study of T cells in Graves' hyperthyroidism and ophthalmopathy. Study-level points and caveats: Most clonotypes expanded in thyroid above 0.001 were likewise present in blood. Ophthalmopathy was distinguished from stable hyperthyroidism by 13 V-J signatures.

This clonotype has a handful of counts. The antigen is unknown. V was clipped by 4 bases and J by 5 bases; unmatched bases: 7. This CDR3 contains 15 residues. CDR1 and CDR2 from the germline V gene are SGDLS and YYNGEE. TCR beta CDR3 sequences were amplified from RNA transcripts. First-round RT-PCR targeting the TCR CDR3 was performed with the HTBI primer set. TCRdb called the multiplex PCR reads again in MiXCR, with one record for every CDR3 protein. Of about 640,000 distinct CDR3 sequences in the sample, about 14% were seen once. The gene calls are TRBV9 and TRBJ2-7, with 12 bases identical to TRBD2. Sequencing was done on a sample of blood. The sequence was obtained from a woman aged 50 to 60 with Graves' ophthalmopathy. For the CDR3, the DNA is TGTGCCAGCAGCCAGCGGGGACTAGCGGGCCACGAGCAGTACTTC. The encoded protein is CASSQRGLAGHEQYF.